This TCR beta chain was recorded in a study of blood T cell repertoires in COVID-19. One Seattle source followed patients from active infection through their disease course. Profiling relied on immunoSEQ multiplex PCR, and the TCRdb table lists in-frame clones only, not all of them. The sample has roughly 150,000 clones, around four fifths seen once. Between the trimmed V and J ends, which lost 2 bases and 9 bases, there was a span of 15 bases. Looked up from germline, CDR1 is SGHTS and CDR2 is YDEGEE. The length of the CDR3 is 15 residues. The sequence was obtained from an elderly woman with COVID-19, enrolled during active disease. Sequenced: peripheral blood. The chain uses TRBV5-8 and TRBJ1-6; a weak D match, TRBD1 (5 bases). CDR3 sequence: CASSFGGSLSSPLHF. As DNA, the CDR3 is TGTGCCAGCAGCTTTGGGGGGAGTTTGTCTTCACCCCTCCACTTT.